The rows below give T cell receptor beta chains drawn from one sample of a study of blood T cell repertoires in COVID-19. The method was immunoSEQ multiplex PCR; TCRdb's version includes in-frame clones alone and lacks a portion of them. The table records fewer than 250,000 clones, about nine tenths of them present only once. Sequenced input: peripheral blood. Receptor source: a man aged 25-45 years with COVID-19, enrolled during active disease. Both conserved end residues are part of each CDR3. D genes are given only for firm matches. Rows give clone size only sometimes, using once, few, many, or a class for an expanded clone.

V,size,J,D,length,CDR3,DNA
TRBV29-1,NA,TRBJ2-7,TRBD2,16,CSVWGGDRSPNYEQYF,TGCAGCGTTTGGGGGGGGGACCGCTCCCCTAACTACGAGCAGTACTTC
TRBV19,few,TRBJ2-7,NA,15,CASTPTGRFAYEQYF,TGTGCCAGTACCCCGACAGGTCGTTTCGCATACGAGCAGTACTTC
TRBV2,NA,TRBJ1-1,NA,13,CASMIQSNTEAFF,TGTGCCAGCATGATACAGTCGAACACTGAAGCTTTCTTT
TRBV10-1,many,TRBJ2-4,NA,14,CASSETGIRDIQYF,TGCGCCAGCAGCGAAACAGGGATTCGGGACATTCAGTACTTC
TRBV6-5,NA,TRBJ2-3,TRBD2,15,CASSMDSGGSDTQYF,TGTGCCAGCAGCATGGACTCGGGGGGATCGGATACGCAGTATTTT
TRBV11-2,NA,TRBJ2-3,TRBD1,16,CASSIWDRGSTDTQYF,TGTGCCAGCAGCATATGGGACAGGGGCAGCACAGATACGCAGTATTTT
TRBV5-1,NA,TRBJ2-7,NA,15,CASSLEVGASYEQYF,TGCGCCAGCAGCTTGGAGGTAGGGGCCTCCTACGAGCAGTACTTC
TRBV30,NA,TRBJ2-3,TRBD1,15,CAWSVRTGGPDTQYF,TGTGCCTGGAGTGTACGGACAGGGGGCCCAGATACGCAGTATTTT
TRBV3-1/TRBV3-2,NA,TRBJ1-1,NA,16,CASSQAPGLRGTEAFF,TGTGCCAGCAGCCAAGCCCCAGGGTTACGTGGCACTGAAGCTTTCTTT
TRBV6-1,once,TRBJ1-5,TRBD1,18,CASSESGQGVHGNQPQHF,TGTGCCAGCAGTGAAAGTGGACAGGGGGTACACGGCAATCAGCCCCAGCATTTT
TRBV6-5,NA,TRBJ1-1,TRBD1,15,CASSTGTGGLVEAFF,TGTGCCAGCAGTACCGGGACAGGGGGGCTGGTCGAAGCTTTCTTT
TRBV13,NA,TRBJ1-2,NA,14,CASSPGGGLYGYTF,TGTGCCAGCAGCCCAGGTGGGGGCCTCTATGGCTACACCTTC
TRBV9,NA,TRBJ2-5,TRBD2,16,CASSVGSGGLQETQYF,TGTGCCAGCAGCGTAGGGAGCGGGGGGCTTCAAGAGACCCAGTACTTC
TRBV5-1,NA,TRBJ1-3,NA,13,CASSAGDGNTIYF,TGCGCCAGCAGCGCAGGGGACGGAAACACCATATATTTT
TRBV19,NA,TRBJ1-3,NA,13,CASSWRDPNTIYF,TGTGCCAGTAGCTGGCGGGACCCAAACACCATATATTTT
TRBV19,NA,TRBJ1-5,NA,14,CASSNSLRNQPQHF,TGTGCCAGTAGTAACTCGTTGCGTAATCAGCCCCAGCATTTT
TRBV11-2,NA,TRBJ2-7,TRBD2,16,CASSLVPLGVAGEQYF,TGTGCCAGCAGCTTAGTCCCTTTGGGGGTAGCGGGGGAGCAGTACTTC
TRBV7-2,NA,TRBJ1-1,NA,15,CASSLHRDGGTEAFF,TGTGCCAGCAGCTTACACAGGGACGGAGGCACTGAAGCTTTCTTT
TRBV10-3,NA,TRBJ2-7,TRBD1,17,CAISEPKTGTGSYEQYF,TGTGCCATCAGTGAACCGAAAACCGGGACAGGGTCCTACGAGCAGTACTTC
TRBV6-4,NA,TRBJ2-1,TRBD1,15,CASSLDRGPYNEQFF,TGTGCCAGCAGCTTGGACAGGGGGCCGTACAATGAGCAGTTCTTC
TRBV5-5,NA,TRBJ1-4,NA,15,CASSLERVEGEKLFF,TGTGCCAGCAGCTTGGAGAGGGTGGAGGGGGAAAAACTGTTTTTT
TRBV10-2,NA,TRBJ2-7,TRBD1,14,CASRGGQGRSEQYF,TGCGCCAGCAGGGGTGGACAGGGGCGGTCCGAGCAGTACTTC
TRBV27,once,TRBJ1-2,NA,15,CASSLWAAANYGYTF,TGTGCCAGCAGTTTATGGGCCGCAGCTAACTATGGCTACACCTTC
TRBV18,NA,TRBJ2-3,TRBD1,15,CASSSRDRVLNTQYF,TGTGCCAGCTCAAGCCGGGACAGGGTGTTAAATACGCAGTATTTT
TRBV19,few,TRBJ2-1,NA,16,CASSIEEGYPYNEQFF,TGTGCCAGTAGTATAGAGGAGGGGTACCCTTACAATGAGCAGTTCTTC
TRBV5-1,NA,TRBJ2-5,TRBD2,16,CASSLVSGGARETQYF,TGCGCCAGCAGCTTGGTTAGCGGGGGGGCCCGGGAGACCCAGTACTTC
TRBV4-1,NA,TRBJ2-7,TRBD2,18,CASSQVGTSGGSSYEQYF,TGCGCCAGCAGCCAAGTAGGGACTAGCGGGGGGTCCTCCTACGAGCAGTACTTC
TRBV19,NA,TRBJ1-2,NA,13,CASRQNTKYGYTF,TGTGCCAGTAGGCAAAATACAAAGTATGGCTACACCTTC
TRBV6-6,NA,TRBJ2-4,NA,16,CASSPRGALTKNIQYF,TGTGCCAGCAGCCCACGGGGGGCGCTGACCAAAAACATTCAGTACTTC
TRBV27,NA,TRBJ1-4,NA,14,CASSFAGSNEKLFF,TGTGCCAGCAGTTTCGCAGGGTCCAATGAAAAACTGTTTTTT
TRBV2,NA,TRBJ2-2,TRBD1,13,CASGQGPTGELFF,TGTGCCAGCGGACAGGGGCCCACCGGGGAGCTGTTTTTT
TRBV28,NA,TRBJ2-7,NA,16,CASRQGPQGNSYEQYF,TGTGCCAGCAGACAGGGACCACAGGGAAACTCCTACGAGCAGTACTTC
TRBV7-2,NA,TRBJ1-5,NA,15,CASSPHQGSDQPQHF,TGTGCCAGCAGCCCTCACCAGGGTAGTGATCAGCCCCAGCATTTT
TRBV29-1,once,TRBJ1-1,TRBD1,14,CSVVADRVNTEAFF,TGCAGCGTTGTTGCGGACAGGGTGAACACTGAAGCTTTCTTT
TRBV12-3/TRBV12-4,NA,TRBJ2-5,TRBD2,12,CASRGGVETQYF,TGTGCCAGCAGGGGAGGGGTGGAGACCCAGTACTTC
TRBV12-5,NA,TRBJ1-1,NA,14,CASGLSSGYTEAFF,TGTGCTAGTGGTTTGTCCTCAGGGTACACTGAAGCTTTCTTT
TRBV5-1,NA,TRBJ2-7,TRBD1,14,CASSPDRAKYEQYF,TGCGCCAGCAGCCCGGACAGGGCTAAGTACGAGCAGTACTTC
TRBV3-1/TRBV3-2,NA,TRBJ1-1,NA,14,CASSHRGGDTEAFF,TGTGCCAGCAGCCATAGGGGCGGGGACACTGAAGCTTTCTTT
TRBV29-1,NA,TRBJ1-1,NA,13,CSVEDRGNTEAFF,TGCAGCGTTGAAGACAGGGGGAACACTGAAGCTTTCTTT
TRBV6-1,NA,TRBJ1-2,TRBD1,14,CASSEAGPGGGYTF,TGTGCCAGCAGTGAAGCAGGTCCAGGGGGTGGCTACACCTTC
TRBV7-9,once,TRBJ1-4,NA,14,CASRSTGLGEKLFF,TGTGCCAGCAGGTCCACAGGCTTAGGGGAAAAACTGTTTTTT
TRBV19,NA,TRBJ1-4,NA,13,CASSPQAGGKLFF,TGTGCCAGTAGTCCCCAGGCCGGGGGAAAACTGTTTTTT
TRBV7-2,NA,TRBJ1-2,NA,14,CASSIQGIAYGYTF,TGTGCCAGCAGTATACAGGGAATTGCCTATGGCTACACCTTC
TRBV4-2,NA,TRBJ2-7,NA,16,CASSQDLSSWYSEQYF,TGTGCCAGCAGCCAAGATCTGTCTAGCTGGTATTCCGAGCAGTACTTC
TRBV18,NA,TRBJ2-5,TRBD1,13,CASSRDREETQYF,TGTGCCAGCTCACGCGACAGGGAGGAGACCCAGTACTTC
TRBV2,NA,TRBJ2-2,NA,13,CASSEGLIGELFF,TGTGCCAGCAGTGAAGGGCTCATCGGGGAGCTGTTTTTT
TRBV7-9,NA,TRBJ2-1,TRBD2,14,CASSGTSGGYEQFF,TGTGCCAGCAGCGGGACTAGCGGGGGCTATGAGCAGTTCTTC
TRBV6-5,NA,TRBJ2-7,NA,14,CASSLLWQGYEQYF,TGTGCCAGCAGCCTATTGTGGCAGGGCTACGAGCAGTACTTC
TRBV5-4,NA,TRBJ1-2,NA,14,CASSLDRNPNGYTF,TGTGCCAGCAGCTTGGACAGGAATCCCAATGGCTACACCTTC
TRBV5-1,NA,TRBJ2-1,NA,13,CASSLGGYNEQFF,TGCGCCAGCAGCTTGGGAGGCTACAATGAGCAGTTCTTC
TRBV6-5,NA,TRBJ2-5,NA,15,CASSYSEGREETQYF,TGTGCCAGCAGTTACTCGGAAGGGAGAGAAGAGACCCAGTACTTC
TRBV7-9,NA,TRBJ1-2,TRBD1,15,CASSSGQGLFDGYTF,TGTGCCAGCAGCTCGGGACAGGGCCTTTTTGATGGCTACACCTTC
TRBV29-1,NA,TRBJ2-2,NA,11,CSVDRGGELFF,TGCAGCGTTGACCGCGGCGGGGAGCTGTTTTTT